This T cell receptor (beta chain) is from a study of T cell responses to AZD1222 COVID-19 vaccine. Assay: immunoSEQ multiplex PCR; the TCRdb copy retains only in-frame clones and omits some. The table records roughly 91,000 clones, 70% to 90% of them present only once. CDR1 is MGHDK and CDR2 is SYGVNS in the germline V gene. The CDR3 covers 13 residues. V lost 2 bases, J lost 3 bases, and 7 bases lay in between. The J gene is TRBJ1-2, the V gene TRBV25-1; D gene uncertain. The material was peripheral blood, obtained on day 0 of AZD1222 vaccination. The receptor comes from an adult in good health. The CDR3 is CASSEGWYYGYTF. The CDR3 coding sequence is TGTGCCAGCAGTGAAGGATGGTACTATGGCTACACCTTC.